This T cell receptor beta chain was obtained from a study of blood T cells in healthy people across ages. General study points: Investigators viewed diversity estimates from one million T cells as underestimates, the study reported. When set beside aged donors, long-lived donors presented more naive CD4+ cells and higher diversity.

This clonotype was seen a handful of times. What it binds is not known. Combining a sample-barcoded 5' primer with a J-beta primer mix, a second PCR ran for roughly 6 to 12 cycles. TCRdb re-called the 5' RACE reads with MiXCR, one entry per CDR3 protein. Counted here are some 860,000 distinct CDR3 sequences, roughly 50% occurring once; the ten biggest clones make up more than 25%. The sample, roughly 9.1 milliliters of peripheral blood, was drawn from each donor. The sample consisted of blood. This TCR came from a man in his forties in good health.

Written as DNA, the CDR3 is TGTGCCAGCAGGGACAGGGCCAGCAATCAGCCCCAGCATTTT. It encodes CASRDRASNQPQHF. The chain combines TRBV6-5 with TRBJ1-5; 8 bases line up with TRBD1. This CDR3 comprises 14 residues. Germline V gene lookup returns CDR1 MNHEY and CDR2 SVGAGI. The ends lost 6 bases at V and 1 base at J; junction bases unmatched: 2.